These 24 T cell receptor beta chains share one sample of origin, sequenced in a study of CD8+CD57+ T cells in acquired aplastic anemia (dated by TCRdb to between 2017 and 2018). The instrument given in TCRdb is Illumina HiSeq 2000. Genomic DNA served as template for TCR beta VDJ combination and CDR3 sequence profiling. TCRdb reran the public reads through fastp at Q25 and MiXCR, keeping productive beta chains. CDR3 protein sequences are deduplicated, and each keeps its most common genes and DNA. The sample yields 150,000 to 180,000 distinct CDR3 sequences; 52% were counted once. The ten most abundant clones make up more than 10% of the sample. Flow cytometry had shown CD8+CD57+ cell expansion in the patients selected for sequencing. The sample was sorted CD4+, CD8+, or CD8+CD57+ T cells (not recorded which) from PBMCs. The receptors shown here come from a human donor with aplastic anemia.

The chain is built from TRBV19 and TRBJ1-2; D may be TRBD1 (5 bases). The germline CDR1 and CDR2 sequences are LNHDA and SQIVND (reference sequence). CDR3 length: 13 residues. V lost 2 bases to trimming and J lost 7 bases, with 11 bases between them. The CDR3 DNA reads as TGTGCCAGTAGTATATGGGAGGGACGTGGCTACACCTTC. Its protein product is CASSIWEGRGYTF.

This clonotype was detected many times. J is TRBJ2-7 and V is TRBV6-2 or TRBV6-3, with TRBD1 matching over 8 bases. The CDR3 is made up of 16 amino acids. J lost 3 bases, V lost 2 bases, and 9 bases had no gene match. Germline CDR1 is MNHEY and CDR2 is SVGEGT. The CDR3 coding sequence is TGTGCCAGCAGTTACCTGTGGAGACAGGGGCTCTACGAGCAGTACTTC. Its protein product is CASSYLWRQGLYEQYF.

This clonotype was seen repeatedly, ten times or more. This chain uses TRBV7-8 with TRBJ2-2; no definite D call. The CDR3 sequence is 11 residues long. Germline CDR1 and CDR2: SGHVS and FQNEAQ. Between the trimmed V and J ends, which lost 4 bases and 5 bases, there was a span of 2 bases. The CDR3 DNA reads as TGTGCCAGCAGCTCGACCGGGGAGCTGTTTTTT. It translates to CASSSTGELFF.

This clonotype came up once. One end of the junction does not line up with germline, which may come from a read error. The chain is built from TRBV24-1 and TRBJ1-2; TRBD1 aligns across 8 bases. Per germline, CDR1 KGHDR and CDR2 SFDVKD. The CDR3 has 14 amino acids. CDR3: CAISETRQGYGYTF. DNA of the CDR3: TGTGCCATCAGTGAGACCCGACAGGGGTACGGTTACACCTTC.

A word on this clonotype: This could be a read error, since a much larger clone is one nucleotide away. The rearrangement joins TRBV6-1 to TRBJ1-1; TRBD1 might be the D (6 bases). Per germline, CDR1 MNHNS and CDR2 SASEGT. The CDR3 sequence is 14 residues long. The CDR3 here is CASSEQGGNTVAFF. The CDR3 DNA is TGTGCCAGCAGTGAGCAAGGGGGGAACACTGTAGCTTTCTTT.

A word on this clonotype: The final CDR3 position lacks the conserved phenylalanine or tryptophan, pointing to a likely read error. The CDR3 spells CSVTSGRFPDTQYI. DNA of the CDR3: TGCAGCGTTACTAGCGGGAGGTTTCCAGATACGCAGTATATT. The chain joins TRBV29-1 to TRBJ2-3; 12 bases match TRBD2. The trim removed 5 bases at V and 4 bases at J, leaving 4 bases unmatched. Germline-derived CDR1 and CDR2 are SQVTM and ANQGSEA. The CDR3 is 14 residues long.

CDR3 in DNA: TGCGCCAGCAGCTTTCAGGGATCCTACGAGCAGTACTTC. Translating gives CASSFQGSYEQYF. The chain combines TRBV5-1 with TRBJ2-7; D perhaps matches TRBD1 (5 bases). Trimming cost V 2 bases and J 1 base, with 7 bases left between them. Germline lookup yields CDR1 SGHRS and CDR2 YFSETQ. The CDR3 loop spans 13 amino acids.

V usage is TRBV7-2 and J usage is TRBJ1-5; maybe TRBD1 (5 bases). V was shortened by 4 bases and J by 11 bases, with 18 bases between the two germline ends. This CDR3 region has 14 residues. From germline, CDR1 is SGHTA and CDR2 FQGNSA. CDR3 sequence: CASSSPVGGTAQHF. Written as DNA, the CDR3 is TGTGCCAGCAGCTCGCCCGTCGGGGGGACGGCCCAGCATTTT.

This clonotype was detected ten times or more. This chain connects TRBV13 to TRBJ2-6; tentatively, D is TRBD2 (5 bases). Germline V gene data show CDR1 as PRHDT and CDR2 as FYEKMQ (reference sequence). V lost 2 bases, J lost 0 bases, and 8 bases lay in between. The CDR3 totals 16 residues. The CDR3 is CASSLRGSSGANVLTF. CDR3 DNA: TGTGCCAGCAGCTTACGTGGGAGCTCTGGGGCCAACGTCCTGACTTTC. The full variable domain, its missing parts supplied by reference TRBV13 and TRBJ2-6, is AAGVIQSPRHLIKEKRETATLKCYPIPRHDTVYWYQQGPGQDPQFLISFYEKMQSDKGSIPDRFSAQQFSDYHSELNMSSLELGDSALYFCASSLRGSSGANVLTFGAGSRLTVL.

This clonotype showed up just a few times. V and J are TRBV2 and TRBJ2-3; TRBD1 or TRBD2 may be the D gene (6 bases each). This CDR3 is 15 amino acids long. V was shortened by 4 bases and J by 3 bases, with 14 bases between the two germline ends. The germline V gene encodes CDR1 SNHLY and CDR2 FYNNEI. The DNA for the CDR3 is TGTGCCAGCAGTGGGGATGGGGGGCGGACAGATACGCAGTATTTT. This codes for CASSGDGGRTDTQYF.

The chain couples TRBV15 to TRBJ2-3; D may be TRBD1 (5 bases). In germline, CDR1 is LNHNV, CDR2 YYDKDF (reference sequence). V was clipped by 3 bases and J by 6 bases, with 7 bases between them. The CDR3 totals 12 residues. The CDR3 region has the DNA TGTGCCACCAGCAGTGGGGCCGATACGCAGTATTTT. Protein sequence: CATSSGADTQYF.

This clonotype was observed a few times. The genes are TRBV7-9 and TRBJ2-4, with 9 bases identical to TRBD1. Losses at the gene ends were 4 bases for V and 2 bases for J; bases not matched to a gene: 3. This CDR3 comprises 15 residues. Germline loops: CDR1 SEHNR, CDR2 FQNEAQ (reference sequence). The CDR3 sequence is CASSWGTGSKNIQYF. The CDR3 DNA reads TGTGCCAGCAGCTGGGGGACAGGGTCCAAAAACATTCAGTACTTC.

The chain joins TRBV29-1 to TRBJ2-7, with D perhaps assigned TRBD1 or TRBD2 (5 bases each). The CDR3 is made up of 13 amino acids. Trimming removed 0 bases from V and 6 bases from J, with 12 bases in between. Germline CDR1 and CDR2: SQVTM and ANQGSEA. The CDR3 bases are TGCAGCGTTGAAGATCTTGAGGGGTCCGAGCAGTACTTC. Residues: CSVEDLEGSEQYF.

This sequence joins TRBV5-1 and TRBJ2-7, with 11 positions matching TRBD1. CDR1 is SGHRS, CDR2 YFSETQ, per germline. The CDR3 spans 15 residues. The V gene end was trimmed by 0 bases and the J gene end by 2 bases; junction bases not matched to a gene: 1. Here the CDR3 reads CASSLGGQGAYEQYF. CDR3 DNA sequence: TGCGCCAGCAGCTTGGGGGGACAGGGGGCCTACGAGCAGTACTTC.

This clonotype has at least ten counts. The chain combines TRBV2 with TRBJ1-1; weak D call: TRBD1 (5 bases). Germline values: CDR1 SNHLY, CDR2 FYNNEI. This CDR3 contains 13 residues. In DNA, the CDR3 is TGTGCAGCACGGGGGGAGGGGAACACTGAAGCTTTCTTT. Its translation: CAARGEGNTEAFF. Variable domain in full (rest from reference TRBV2 and TRBJ1-1): EPEVTQTPSHQVTQMGQEVILRCVPISNHLYFYWYRQILGQKVEFLVSFYNNEISEKSEIFDDQFSVERPDGSNFTLKIRSTKLEDSAMYFCAARGEGNTEAFFGQGTRLTVV.

CDR3 sequence: CASMLGYEQYF. Here the CDR3 DNA reads TGTGCCAGTATGCTAGGCTACGAGCAGTACTTC. V is TRBV19 and J is TRBJ2-7; D uncertain. The CDR3 runs 11 residues. Trimming pared 7 bases from V and 3 bases from J, leaving 7 bases between. The germline V gene has CDR1 LNHDA and CDR2 SQIVND (reference sequence).

The chain employs TRBV15 and TRBJ1-1; TRBD1 matches 10 bases. J gave up 7 bases and V 5 bases, and 4 bases lay outside the gene matches. CDR1 is LNHNV, CDR2 YYDKDF, per germline (reference sequence). The CDR3 has 13 amino acids. As DNA, the CDR3 is TGTGCCACCAGCCCAGACAGGGGGCTTGAAGCTTTCTTT. Translating gives CATSPDRGLEAFF.

There are a few counts of this clonotype. In nucleotides, the CDR3 is TGTGCCAGCAGCCCCAGCGGGGTGGGGGACTATGGCTACACCTTC. This codes for CASSPSGVGDYGYTF. The J gene is TRBJ1-2, the V gene TRBV7-9, with D possibly matching TRBD1 (5 bases). The V and J ends lost 5 bases and 3 bases respectively, with 16 bases between them. In germline, CDR1 is SEHNR, CDR2 FQNEAQ (reference sequence). The CDR3 loop spans 15 amino acids. Full variable domain (remainder filled in from reference TRBV7-9 and TRBJ1-2): DTGVSQNPRHKITKRGQNVTFRCDPISEHNRLYWYRQTLGQGPEFLTYFQNEAQLEKSRLLSDRFSAERPKGSFSTLEIQRTEQGDSAMYLCASSPSGVGDYGYTFGSGTRLTVV.

This clonotype was detected many times. CDR3 coding DNA: TGTGCCACCAGCGACAGGGAAAACAATGAGCAGTTCTTC. Translating it yields CATSDRENNEQFF. The J gene is TRBJ2-1, the V gene TRBV6-4; TRBD1 matches 7 bases. The germline V gene has CDR1 MRHNA and CDR2 SNTAGT. Trimming removed 10 bases from V and 5 bases from J; junction bases left unmatched: 8. There are 13 residues in the CDR3.

The gene calls are TRBV4-1 and TRBJ2-5; the match to TRBD2 covers 13 bases. V lost 0 bases and J lost 2; bases outside the gene matches: 0. CDR1 is MGHRA and CDR2 is YSYEKL in the germline V gene. This CDR3 is built from 16 residues. In nucleotides, the CDR3 is TGCGCCAGCAGCCAAGAACTAGCGGGGGGGCAAGAGACCCAGTACTTC. It is translated as CASSQELAGGQETQYF.

The table lists this clonotype with many counts. The V and J genes are TRBV7-6 and TRBJ1-6, with D perhaps matching TRBD1 (6 bases). The ends were cut back, 5 bases at V and 6 bases at J, with 11 bases in the middle. In germline, CDR1 is SGHVS, CDR2 FNYEAQ. The CDR3 length is 14 residues. The CDR3 coding sequence is TGTGCCAGCAGCACCGCGGACAGTAATTCACCCCTCCACTTT. This encodes CASSTADSNSPLHF.

This clonotype was picked up many times. The rearrangement uses TRBV27 and TRBJ2-1, with unresolved D. Germline CDR1 and CDR2: MNHEY and SMNVEV (reference sequence). The CDR3 has 12 amino acids. Trimming pared 5 bases from V and 5 bases from J, leaving 7 bases between. This CDR3 reads CASSTTHNEQFF. The CDR3, as DNA: TGTGCCAGCAGTACGACCCACAATGAGCAGTTCTTC.

This clonotype was counted a few times. DNA for the CDR3: TGTGCCGCGGGAGGGGGCAAGGGGTACGAGCAGTACTTC. Its translation is CAAGGGKGYEQYF. The chain uses TRBV6-1 and TRBJ2-7; 9 positions agree with TRBD2. Per the germline V gene, CDR1 is MNHNS and CDR2 is SASEGT. V lost 11 bases to trimming and J lost 4 bases; unmatched junction nucleotides: 9. CDR3 size: 13 residues.

This clonotype was picked up many times. The chain couples TRBV14 to TRBJ1-2; no reliable D call. V was cut by 0 bases and J by 4 bases, with 9 bases left in between. Germline V gene data show CDR1 as SGHDN and CDR2 as FVKESK. CDR3 length equals 14 residues. The CDR3: CASSQDSAVYGYTF. As DNA, the CDR3 is TGTGCCAGCAGCCAAGATTCGGCAGTCTATGGCTACACCTTC.